Shown below are 31 T cell receptor beta chains from a single sample sequenced in a study of OX40 agonist ivuxolimab in advanced cancers. Only in-frame clones appear in the TCRdb table, and some are missing; sequencing was by immunoSEQ multiplex PCR. The data contain some 80,000 clones, approximately 84% of them seen just once; the ten biggest clones take up approximately 7%. The sample in question was CD4+ or CD8+ T cells sorted from blood, obtained in a trial of the OX40 agonist ivuxolimab. These receptor sequences come from an adult with an advanced solid tumor such as melanoma, head and neck, liver or kidney cancer.

The rearrangement uses TRBV5-1 and TRBJ2-2; D call uncertain. Trimming removed 4 bases at V and 7 bases at J, with 8 bases between. Per germline, CDR1 SGHRS and CDR2 YFSETQ. This CDR3 spans 12 amino acids. DNA of the CDR3: TGCGCCAGCAGCCCAGAGGTCGGGGAGCTGTTTTTT. It specifies CASSPEVGELFF.

In DNA form, the CDR3 reads TGTGCCAGTAGTATAGAAACTAGCGGGAGACGGCAGTATTTT. Translating gives CASSIETSGRRQYF. The rearrangement joins TRBV19 to TRBJ2-3; 11 nucleotides align to TRBD2. The trim removed 0 bases at V and 11 bases at J, leaving 4 bases unmatched. In germline, CDR1 is LNHDA, CDR2 SQIVND (reference sequence). This CDR3 has 14 amino acids.

This chain uses TRBV5-1 with TRBJ2-3; D may be TRBD2 (5 bases). V lost 1 base and J 5 bases, leaving 8 bases between the germline ends. CDR1 SGHRS and CDR2 YFSETQ come from the germline V gene. The CDR3 is 13 residues long. CDR3 DNA sequence: TGCGCCAGCAGCTTGTCCGGGGTAGATACGCAGTATTTT. Translating gives CASSLSGVDTQYF.

The chain combines TRBV19 with TRBJ2-5, with D perhaps being TRBD1 or TRBD2 (5 bases each). In germline, CDR1 is LNHDA, CDR2 SQIVND (reference sequence). CDR3 length: 14 residues. Trimming left V 1 base short and J 4 bases short, with 10 bases between. CDR3 in DNA: TGTGCCAGTAGTATAGGCCGGGGCCTAGAGACCCAGTACTTC. Translating gives CASSIGRGLETQYF.

This clone was counted once. The DNA for the CDR3 is TGCGCCAGCAGCTTGTCACAAGCAAGCGAAGCTTTCTTT. The encoded protein is CASSLSQASEAFF. The chain is built from TRBV5-1 and TRBJ1-1; D not resolved. This CDR3 has 13 residues. Germline lookup yields CDR1 SGHRS and CDR2 YFSETQ. The V and J ends lost 1 base and 8 bases respectively, with 12 bases between them.

The genes are TRBV19 and TRBJ1-4; no definite D call. Trimming took 4 bases from V and 5 from J, leaving 11 bases between them. This CDR3 has 14 amino acids. Germline CDR1 LNHDA, CDR2 SQIVND (reference sequence). CDR3 sequence reads: CASSNEQLNEKLFF. In DNA, the CDR3 is TGTGCCAGTAGTAATGAACAGCTAAATGAAAAACTGTTTTTT. Full variable domain (remainder filled in from reference TRBV19 and TRBJ1-4): DGGITQSPKYLFRKEGQNVTLSCEQNLNHDAMYWYRQDPGQGLRLIYYSQIVNDFQKGDIAEGYSVSREKKESFPLTVTSAQKNPTAFYLCASSNEQLNEKLFFGSGTQLSVL.

The V and J genes are TRBV11-2 and TRBJ1-4; 8 bases agree with TRBD1. CDR1 and CDR2 (germline): SGHAT, FQNNGV. The CDR3 length is 15 residues. Trimming cost V 4 bases and J 5 bases; bases outside gene matches: 6. The DNA of the CDR3 is TGTGCCAGCAGCTACAGGGGGGGGACGAATGAAAAACTGTTTTTT. The encoded protein is CASSYRGGTNEKLFF.

V gene TRBV5-5 combines with J gene TRBJ2-7; 12 bases map to TRBD1. The CDR3 contains 15 residues. V lost 6 bases to trimming and J lost 5 bases; unmatched junction nucleotides: 9. Germline CDR1 is SGHKS and CDR2 is YYEKEE (reference sequence). For the CDR3, the DNA is TGTGCCAGCACCCCTGGGACAGGGGGCTACCACGAGCAGTACTTC. Its translation: CASTPGTGGYHEQYF.

In its sample, this clone was seen a few times. This chain links TRBV7-2 with TRBJ1-5; D gene unclear. This CDR3 is 15 amino acids long. The ends were cut back, 3 bases at V and 7 bases at J, with 16 bases in the middle. Per germline, CDR1 SGHTA and CDR2 FQGNSA. CDR3 DNA sequence: TGTGCCAGCAGCTTGGACGGCGGGTGGAGCCAGCCCCAGCATTTT. Protein sequence: CASSLDGGWSQPQHF.

The chain uses TRBV5-1 and TRBJ2-7; no clear D. The CDR3 loop spans 14 amino acids. The ends were cut back, 0 bases at V and 2 bases at J, with 9 bases in the middle. Germline V CDR1 and CDR2: SGHRS, YFSETQ. For the CDR3, the DNA is TGCGCCAGCAGCTTGGCTGGGTCTCCCTACGAGCAGTACTTC. It codes for CASSLAGSPYEQYF. The whole variable domain, filled in from reference TRBV5-1 and TRBJ2-7, reads KAGVTQTPRYLIKTRGQQVTLSCSPISGHRSVSWYQQTPGQGLQFLFEYFSETQRNKGNFPGRFSGRQFSNSRSEMNVSTLELGDSALYLCASSLAGSPYEQYFGPGTRLTVT.

The chain recombines TRBV6-1 with TRBJ2-7, with 12 bases aligning to TRBD1. This CDR3 has 13 amino acids. Germline loops: CDR1 MNHNS, CDR2 SASEGT. V dropped 6 bases and J dropped 9; count of bases not matched to a gene: 6. DNA of the CDR3: TGTGCCAGCAGAACGGGACAGGGGGCAAGGCAGTACTTC. Translating gives CASRTGQGARQYF.

The chain couples TRBV19 to TRBJ2-7, with D possibly TRBD2 on 6 matching bases. Germline V CDR1 and CDR2: LNHDA, SQIVND (reference sequence). This CDR3 spans 14 amino acids. The germline V and J ends were trimmed by 3 bases and 2 bases, with 11 bases remaining between them. Written as DNA, the CDR3 is TGTGCCAGTAGTATCGGGGGTAGAACCTACGAGCAGTACTTC. Translated: CASSIGGRTYEQYF.

The V call is TRBV15, the J call TRBJ2-2; possibly TRBD1 for D (6 bases). This CDR3 has 15 residues. V gave up 0 bases and J gave up 2 bases, with 7 bases separating them. Germline V gene data show CDR1 as LNHNV and CDR2 as YYDKDF (reference sequence). CDR3 coding DNA: TGTGCCACCAGCAGAGAAGGGACAAACACCGGGGAGCTGTTTTTT. Its protein product is CATSREGTNTGELFF.

The V call is TRBV5-6, the J call TRBJ1-2; the D is unclear. The CDR3 is made up of 13 amino acids. Germline values: CDR1 SGHDT, CDR2 YYEEEE. Deletions cut 2 bases from V and 5 bases from J, with 10 bases between. CDR3 nucleotides: TGTGCCAGCAGCTTTGGAACGGAGTATGGCTACACCTTC. Encoded protein: CASSFGTEYGYTF. Full variable domain (rest looked up from reference TRBV5-6 and TRBJ1-2): DAGVTQSPTHLIKTRGQQVTLRCSPKSGHDTVSWYQQALGQGPQFIFQYYEEEERQRGNFPDRFSGHQFPNYSSELNVNALLLGDSALYLCASSFGTEYGYTFGSGTRLTVV.

The genes are TRBV18 and TRBJ1-6; D gene unclear. Germline loops: CDR1 KGHSH, CDR2 LQKENI. V was clipped by 2 bases and J by 0 bases, with 8 bases between them. The CDR3 has 16 amino acids. The CDR3 reads CASSPEESSYNSPLHF. The CDR3 nucleotides are TGTGCCAGCTCACCAGAGGAGAGCTCCTATAATTCACCCCTCCACTTT.

V and J are TRBV7-6 and TRBJ1-1, with 8 bases identical to TRBD1. V was pared by 3 bases and J by 5 bases, with 8 bases of the junction left unmatched. The CDR3 loop spans 15 amino acids. The germline V gene has CDR1 SGHVS and CDR2 FNYEAQ. In nucleotides, the CDR3 is TGTGCCAGCAGCTTCTCCCCAGGGGGCAATACTGAAGCTTTCTTT. It encodes CASSFSPGGNTEAFF. The whole variable domain, filled in from reference TRBV7-6 and TRBJ1-1, reads GAGVSQSPRYKVTKRGQDVALRCDPISGHVSLYWYRQALGQGPEFLTYFNYEAQQDKSGLPNDRFSAERPEGSISTLTIQRTEQRDSAMYRCASSFSPGGNTEAFFGQGTRLTVV.

The chain recombines TRBV5-1 with TRBJ2-7; D ambiguous. The CDR3 spans 16 residues. Trimming took 3 bases from V and 0 from J, leaving 16 bases between them. Germline loops: CDR1 SGHRS, CDR2 YFSETQ. CDR3 DNA sequence: TGCGCCAGCAGCTCCAATCAGTACGGAAGCTCCTACGAGCAGTACTTC. Its translation: CASSSNQYGSSYEQYF.

This clone is a singleton in its sample. The chain uses TRBV30 and TRBJ1-2; 12 bases are shared with TRBD1. CDR1 and CDR2 (germline): GTSNPN, SVGIG (reference sequence). The V and J ends lost 2 bases and 7 bases, in that order; junction bases with no gene match: 11. The CDR3 covers 16 residues. CDR3 amino acids: CAWSNPGTGGRGGYTF. The CDR3, as DNA: TGTGCCTGGAGTAACCCCGGGACAGGGGGCCGGGGTGGCTACACCTTC.

A single count supports this clone. The V call is TRBV6-1, the J call TRBJ2-7; the D gene is possibly TRBD1 (5 bases). There are 11 residues in the CDR3. Looked up from germline, CDR1 is MNHNS and CDR2 is SASEGT. Trimming took off 6 bases at V and 3 bases at J, with 6 bases between the two ends. CDR3 residues: CASRGVYEQYF. CDR3 sequence (DNA): TGTGCCAGCAGAGGGGTCTACGAGCAGTACTTC.

The chain carries TRBV5-1 and TRBJ2-3; D is possibly TRBD2 (7 bases). CDR3 length: 15 residues. Between the trimmed V and J ends, which lost 3 bases and 3 bases, there was a span of 14 bases. The germline V gene has CDR1 SGHRS and CDR2 YFSETQ. CDR3 coding DNA: TGCGCCAGCAGCTATAGGGGAGGGGGAACAGATACGCAGTATTTT. It specifies CASSYRGGGTDTQYF.

This sequence joins TRBV29-1 and TRBJ2-7; 11 bases are shared with TRBD2. The junction had 8 bases not matched to a gene; V was cut back by 7 bases and J by 3 bases. Germline V gene lookup returns CDR1 SQVTM and CDR2 ANQGSEA. This CDR3 spans 14 amino acids. The CDR3 here is CSGSTSGRLYEQYF. CDR3 bases: TGCAGCGGATCTACTAGCGGGAGACTCTACGAGCAGTACTTC.

This chain joins TRBV29-1 and TRBJ1-1; D possibly corresponds to TRBD1 (6 bases). The CDR3 sequence is 14 residues long. V lost 7 bases and J 0 bases, leaving 15 bases between the germline ends. Germline CDR1 SQVTM, CDR2 ANQGSEA. CDR3 in amino acids: CSGNRDNMNTEAFF. For the CDR3, the DNA is TGCAGCGGTAACAGGGATAACATGAACACTGAAGCTTTCTTT. Drawing the rest from reference TRBV29-1 and TRBJ1-1, the complete variable domain is SAVISQKPSRDICQRGTSLTIQCQVDSQVTMMFWYRQQPGQSLTLIATANQGSEATYESGFVIDKFPISRPNLTFSTLTVSNMSPEDSSIYLCSGNRDNMNTEAFFGQGTRLTVV.

The chain carries TRBV18 and TRBJ1-1, with D tentatively TRBD1 (6 bases). CDR3 size: 14 residues. The V gene's germline CDR1 is KGHSH and CDR2 LQKENI. The V and J ends lost 3 bases and 7 bases respectively, with 15 bases between them. The CDR3 spells CASSPTGMEGEAFF. CDR3 sequence (DNA): TGTGCCAGCTCACCCACAGGGATGGAGGGTGAAGCTTTCTTT.

V usage is TRBV2 and J usage is TRBJ2-6, with 9 bases aligning to TRBD1. The CDR3 covers 19 residues. Germline values: CDR1 SNHLY, CDR2 FYNNEI. V dropped 9 bases and J dropped 0; count of bases not matched to a gene: 15. CDR3 sequence reads: CASSTTRDRVISGANVLTF. CDR3 bases: TGTGCCAGTTCCACAACCCGGGACAGGGTTATCTCTGGGGCCAACGTCCTGACTTTC.

The rearrangement links TRBV6-1 to TRBJ1-5; D might be TRBD1 (5 bases). There are 17 residues in the CDR3. Germline V gene lookup returns CDR1 MNHNS and CDR2 SASEGT. The V end lost 3 bases, the J end lost 0 bases, and 15 bases lay between the germline ends. DNA of the CDR3: TGTGCCAGCAGTGACATTATTGGGGGTTATAGCAATCAGCCCCAGCATTTT. The encoded protein is CASSDIIGGYSNQPQHF.

The chain employs TRBV7-6 and TRBJ1-6; D is unclear. CDR3 length equals 15 residues. Trimming took 5 bases from V and 9 from J, leaving 17 bases between them. The germline V gene encodes CDR1 SGHVS and CDR2 FNYEAQ. The CDR3 DNA is TGTGCCAGCAGCCTCGGGCCGCTCGATCGTTCACCCCTCCACTTT. This gives the protein CASSLGPLDRSPLHF.

The chain combines TRBV30 with TRBJ2-3; D gene uncertain. Germline values: CDR1 GTSNPN, CDR2 SVGIG (reference sequence). V dropped 5 bases and J dropped 0 bases, with 3 bases sitting between them. There are 11 residues in the CDR3. The CDR3 protein is CAWGSTDTQYF. CDR3 bases: TGTGCCTGGGGGAGCACAGATACGCAGTATTTT. The full variable domain, rest sourced from reference TRBV30 and TRBJ2-3, is SQTIHQWPATLVQPVGSPLSLECTVEGTSNPNLYWYRQAAGRGLQLLFYSVGIGQISSEVPQNLSASRPQDRQFILSSKKLLLSDSGFYLCAWGSTDTQYFGPGTRLTVL.

The CDR3 here is CASSFSLAARTEAFF. CDR3 DNA: TGTGCCAGCAGCTTTTCTCTGGCAGCTAGGACTGAAGCTTTCTTT. The chain employs TRBV7-9 and TRBJ1-1; D gene uncertain. V was trimmed by 3 bases and J by 5 bases, leaving 16 bases between them. Germline-derived CDR1 and CDR2 are SEHNR and FQNEAQ (reference sequence). The CDR3 totals 15 residues.

The J gene is TRBJ1-1, the V gene TRBV5-1; 8 bases fit TRBD1. With V trimmed by 2 bases and J by 5 bases, 8 bases remained unmatched. The CDR3 consists of 15 residues. Germline V gives CDR1 SGHRS, CDR2 YFSETQ. The DNA for the CDR3 is TGCGCCAGCAGCTTTCAGGGGGCTGTAGGTACTGAAGCTTTCTTT. Amino acids: CASSFQGAVGTEAFF.

J is TRBJ1-3 and V is TRBV6-1, with TRBD1 identical over 9 bases. The CDR3 contains 16 residues. Germline V gene lookup returns CDR1 MNHNS and CDR2 SASEGT. The V segment lost 4 bases and the J segment 3 bases; nucleotides outside the gene matches: 7. The CDR3 region is CASSAGTGTSGNTIYF. The CDR3 coding sequence is TGTGCCAGCAGTGCCGGGACAGGGACGAGTGGAAACACCATATATTTT.

This chain joins TRBV19 and TRBJ1-3, with D tentatively TRBD1 (5 bases). Trimming shortened V by 2 bases and J by 0 bases, and 17 bases separated the two germline ends. The CDR3 extends over 18 amino acids. CDR1 and CDR2 (germline): LNHDA, SQIVND (reference sequence). The CDR3 loop reads CASSIYGAPGYSGNTIYF. The CDR3 DNA follows: TGTGCCAGTAGTATATATGGGGCCCCAGGATACTCTGGAAACACCATATATTTT.